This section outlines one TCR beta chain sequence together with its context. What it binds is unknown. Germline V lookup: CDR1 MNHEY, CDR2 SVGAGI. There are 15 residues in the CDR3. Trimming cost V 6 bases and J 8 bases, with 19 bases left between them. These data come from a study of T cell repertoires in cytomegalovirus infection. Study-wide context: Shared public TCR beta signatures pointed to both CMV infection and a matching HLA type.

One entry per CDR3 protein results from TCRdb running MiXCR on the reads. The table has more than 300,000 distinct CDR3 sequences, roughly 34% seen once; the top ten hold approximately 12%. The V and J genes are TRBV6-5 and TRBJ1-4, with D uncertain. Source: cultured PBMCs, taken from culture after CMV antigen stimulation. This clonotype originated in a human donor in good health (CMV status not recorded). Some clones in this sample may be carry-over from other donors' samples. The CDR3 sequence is CASSFLPPHREKLFF. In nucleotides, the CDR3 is TGTGCCAGCAGCTTTCTACCACCCCATCGGGAAAAACTGTTTTTT.